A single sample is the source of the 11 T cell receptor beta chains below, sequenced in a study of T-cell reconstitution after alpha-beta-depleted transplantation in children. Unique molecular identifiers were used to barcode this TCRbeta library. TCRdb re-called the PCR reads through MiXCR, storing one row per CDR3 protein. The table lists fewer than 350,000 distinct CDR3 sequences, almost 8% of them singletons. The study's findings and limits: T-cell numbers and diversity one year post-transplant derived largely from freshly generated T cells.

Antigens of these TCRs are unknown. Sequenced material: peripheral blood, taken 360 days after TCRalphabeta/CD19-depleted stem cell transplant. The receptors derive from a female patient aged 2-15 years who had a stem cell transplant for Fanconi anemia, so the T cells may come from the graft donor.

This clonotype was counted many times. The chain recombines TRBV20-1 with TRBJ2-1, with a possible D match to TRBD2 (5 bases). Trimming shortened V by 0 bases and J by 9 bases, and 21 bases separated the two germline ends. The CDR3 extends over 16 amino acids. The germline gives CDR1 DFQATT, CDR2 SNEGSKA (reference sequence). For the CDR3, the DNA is TGCAGTGCTAGAGATCGAAGAGGGCGGTTAGGTGGTGAGCAGTTCTTC. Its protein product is CSARDRRGRLGGEQFF.

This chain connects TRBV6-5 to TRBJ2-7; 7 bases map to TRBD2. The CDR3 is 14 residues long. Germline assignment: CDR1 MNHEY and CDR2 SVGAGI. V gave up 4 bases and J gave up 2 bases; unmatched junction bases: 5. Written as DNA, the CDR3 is TGTGCCAGCAGTTTGAACGGGAGGACCTACGAGCAGTACTTC. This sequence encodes CASSLNGRTYEQYF.

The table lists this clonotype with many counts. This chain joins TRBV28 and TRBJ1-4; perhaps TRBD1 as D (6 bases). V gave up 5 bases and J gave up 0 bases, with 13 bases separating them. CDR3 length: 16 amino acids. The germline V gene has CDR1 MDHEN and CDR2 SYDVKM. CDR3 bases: TGTGCCAGCAGTACGGACAGTTCAACAACTAATGAAAAACTGTTTTTT. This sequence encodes CASSTDSSTTNEKLFF.

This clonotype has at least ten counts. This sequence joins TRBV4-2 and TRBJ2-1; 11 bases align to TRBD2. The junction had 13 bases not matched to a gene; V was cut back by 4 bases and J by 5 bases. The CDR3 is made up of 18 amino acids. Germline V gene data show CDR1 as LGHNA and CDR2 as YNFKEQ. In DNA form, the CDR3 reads TGTGCCAGCAGCCCAGGCCCCCCGGGACTAGCGGCTAACAATGAGCAGTTCTTC. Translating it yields CASSPGPPGLAANNEQFF.

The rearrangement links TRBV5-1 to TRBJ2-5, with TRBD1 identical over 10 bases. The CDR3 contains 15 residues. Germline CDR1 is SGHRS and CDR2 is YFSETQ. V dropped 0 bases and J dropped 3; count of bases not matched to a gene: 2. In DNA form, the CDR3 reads TGCGCCAGCAGCTTGGTCGGGACAGGGGAAGAGACCCAGTACTTC. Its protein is CASSLVGTGEETQYF.

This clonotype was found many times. In DNA form, the CDR3 reads TGTGCCAGCAGTTACTCGGGACCCCCCACAGATACGCAGTATTTT. Translated, it gives CASSYSGPPTDTQYF. This rearrangement joins TRBV6-5 to TRBJ2-3; D tentatively reads TRBD1 or TRBD2 (5 bases each). The CDR3 has 15 residues. The V and J ends lost 0 bases and 2 bases respectively, with 9 bases between them. In germline, CDR1 is MNHEY, CDR2 SVGAGI.

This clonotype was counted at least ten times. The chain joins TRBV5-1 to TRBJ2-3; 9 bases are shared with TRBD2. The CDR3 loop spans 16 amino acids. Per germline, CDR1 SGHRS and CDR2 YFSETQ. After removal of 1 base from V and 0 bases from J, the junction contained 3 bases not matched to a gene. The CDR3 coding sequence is TGCGCCAGCAGCTTGCAACTAGCGGGCAGCACAGATACGCAGTATTTT. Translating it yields CASSLQLAGSTDTQYF.

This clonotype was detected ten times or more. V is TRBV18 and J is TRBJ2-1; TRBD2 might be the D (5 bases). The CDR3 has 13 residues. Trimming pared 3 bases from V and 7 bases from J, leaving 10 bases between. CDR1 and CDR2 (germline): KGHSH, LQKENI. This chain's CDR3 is CASSPPRGNEQFF. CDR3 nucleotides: TGTGCCAGCTCACCGCCGAGAGGGAATGAGCAGTTCTTC. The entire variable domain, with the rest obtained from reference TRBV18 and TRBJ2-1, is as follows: NAGVMQNPRHLVRRRGQEARLRCSPMKGHSHVYWYRQLPEEGLKFMVYLQKENIIDESGMPKERFSAEFPKEGPSILRIQQVVRGDSAAYFCASSPPRGNEQFFGPGTRLTVL.

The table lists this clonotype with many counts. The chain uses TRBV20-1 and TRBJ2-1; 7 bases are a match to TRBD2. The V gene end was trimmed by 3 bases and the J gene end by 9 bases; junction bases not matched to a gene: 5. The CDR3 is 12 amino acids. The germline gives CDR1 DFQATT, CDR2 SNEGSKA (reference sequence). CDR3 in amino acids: CSASGEGLEQFF. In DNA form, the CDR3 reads TGCAGTGCTAGCGGGGAGGGGCTTGAGCAGTTCTTC.

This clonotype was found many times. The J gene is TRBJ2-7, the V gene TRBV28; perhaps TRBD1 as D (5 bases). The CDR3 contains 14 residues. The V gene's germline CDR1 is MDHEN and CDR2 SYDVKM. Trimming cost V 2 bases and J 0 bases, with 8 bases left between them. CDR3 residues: CASSLIDSSYEQYF. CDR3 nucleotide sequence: TGTGCCAGCAGTTTAATTGACAGCTCCTACGAGCAGTACTTC.

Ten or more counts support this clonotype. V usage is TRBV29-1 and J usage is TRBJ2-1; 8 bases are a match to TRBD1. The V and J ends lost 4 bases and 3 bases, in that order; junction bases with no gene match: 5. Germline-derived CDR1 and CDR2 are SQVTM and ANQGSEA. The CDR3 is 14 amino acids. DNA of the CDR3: TGCAGCGTTGGACAGGGGACCGGCTACAATGAGCAGTTCTTC. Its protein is CSVGQGTGYNEQFF.